These 18 T cell receptor beta chains originate from one sample sequenced in a study of T-cell reconstitution after alpha-beta-depleted transplantation in children. Construction of the TCRbeta library involved unique molecular identifiers. MiXCR was run by TCRdb on the PCR reads, yielding one entry per CDR3 protein. Here the sample spans roughly 82,000 distinct CDR3 sequences, 13% to 15% being singletons. The material was PBMCs, mostly from graft donor cells, obtained 180 days after TCRalphabeta/CD19-depleted stem cell transplant. These receptor sequences come from a male patient between 2 and 10 years old who had a stem cell transplant for acute lymphoblastic leukemia, so the T cells may come from the graft donor.

The chain uses TRBV20-1 and TRBJ2-7, with D perhaps matching TRBD2 (5 bases). The CDR3 has 15 residues. Germline loops: CDR1 DFQATT, CDR2 SNEGSKA (reference sequence). Trimming cost V 3 bases and J 3 bases, with 18 bases left between them. CDR3 sequence: CSASRNPGTHYEQYF. The CDR3 bases are TGCAGTGCTAGCAGGAACCCGGGAACCCACTACGAGCAGTACTTC.

Comment on this clonotype: Mismatch with germline at one junction end may stem from a read error. The chain links TRBV12-3 or TRBV12-4 to TRBJ2-4; D possibly corresponds to TRBD1 (5 bases). The length of the CDR3 is 13 residues. CDR3 amino acids: CASSAKSGQNEDF. CDR3 nucleotide sequence: TGTGCCAGCAGCGCCAAATCCGGACAAAATGAGGACTTC.

The chain has TRBV6-5 and TRBJ2-5; D is ambiguous. CDR3 length: 14 residues. CDR1 is MNHEY and CDR2 is SVGAGI in the germline V gene. Trimming stripped 4 bases from V and 1 base from J, with 10 bases between. The CDR3 nucleotides are TGTGCCAGCAGTTCCGGACGCCTCCAAGAGACCCAGTACTTC. This translates into CASSSGRLQETQYF.

This chain joins TRBV10-2 and TRBJ2-7; D may be TRBD2 (6 bases). The CDR3 has 15 amino acids. V lost 1 base, J lost 7 bases, and 17 bases lay in between. Germline CDR1 is WSHSY and CDR2 is SAAADI. CDR3 sequence: CASSELLPGVREQYF. In DNA, the CDR3 is TGCGCCAGCAGTGAGTTACTACCGGGGGTGAGGGAGCAGTACTTC.

The rearrangement links TRBV12-3 or TRBV12-4 to TRBJ2-1, with a possible D match to TRBD1 (5 bases). The V end was cut by 4 bases, the J end by 3 bases, with 16 bases between. There are 16 residues in the CDR3. The CDR3 coding sequence is TGTGCCAGCAGTTATATTTTTTTAGACAGCTACAATGAGCAGTTCTTC. Its translation is CASSYIFLDSYNEQFF.

This clonotype was seen only a few times. The rearrangement uses TRBV7-2 and TRBJ2-6; perhaps TRBD2 as D (6 bases). Germline CDR1 is SGHTA and CDR2 is FQGNSA. Trimming pared 5 bases from V and 2 bases from J, leaving 16 bases between. There are 17 residues in the CDR3. CDR3 sequence: CASSPVGGIAGANVLTF. CDR3 sequence (DNA): TGTGCCAGCAGCCCCGTGGGGGGTATCGCTGGGGCCAACGTCCTGACTTTC.

V and J are TRBV4-3 and TRBJ2-5; D is perhaps TRBD1 (5 bases). Deletions cut 1 base from V and 1 base from J, with 10 bases between. Germline values: CDR1 LGHNA, CDR2 YSLEER. The CDR3 is made up of 15 amino acids. The CDR3 coding sequence is TGCGCCAGCAGCCAAGCTGACAGCAGCCAAGAGACCCAGTACTTC. Translation: CASSQADSSQETQYF.

In DNA, the CDR3 is TGTGCCAGCAGTTTCGAGCGGGGGTCCTCCTACGAGCAGTACTTC. Residues: CASSFERGSSYEQYF. This chain joins TRBV12-3 or TRBV12-4 and TRBJ2-7; 8 nucleotides align to TRBD2. V lost 3 bases and J lost 0; bases outside the gene matches: 4. This CDR3 has 15 residues.

The chain employs TRBV20-1 and TRBJ2-3; no reliable D call. CDR3 length equals 13 residues. Looked up from germline, CDR1 is DFQATT and CDR2 is SNEGSKA (reference sequence). The V and J ends lost 6 bases and 8 bases respectively, with 18 bases between them. The CDR3 region has the DNA TGCAGTGCCTCGACCAGTTATCTTAGTACGCAGTATTTT. Translated: CSASTSYLSTQYF.

The CDR3, as DNA: TGTGCCAGCAGTTTAGATTGGGTCGGGGGAGAGACCCAGTACTTC. It yields the protein CASSLDWVGGETQYF. The V call is TRBV12-3 or TRBV12-4, the J call TRBJ2-5, with D tentatively TRBD2 (6 bases). The V and J ends lost 1 base and 4 bases respectively, with 13 bases between them. There are 15 residues in the CDR3.

This chain connects TRBV6-5 to TRBJ2-1, with D maybe TRBD2 (5 bases). This CDR3 comprises 17 residues. Trimming stripped 3 bases from V and 0 bases from J, with 15 bases between. The germline CDR1 and CDR2 sequences are MNHEY and SVGAGI. In DNA, the CDR3 is TGTGCCAGCAGTTATTTCGCGGGTTACAGCTCCTACAATGAGCAGTTCTTC. It specifies CASSYFAGYSSYNEQFF.

There are a few counts of this clonotype. This chain joins TRBV20-1 and TRBJ1-2, with D possibly being TRBD1 (5 bases). The ends were cut back, 1 base at V and 5 bases at J, with 8 bases in the middle. This CDR3 comprises 12 residues. CDR1 is DFQATT, CDR2 SNEGSKA, per germline (reference sequence). The CDR3 is CSARGGGYGYTF. CDR3 sequence (DNA): TGCAGTGCTAGAGGGGGGGGATATGGCTACACCTTC.

The rearrangement links TRBV4-1 to TRBJ2-1, with TRBD2 matching over 7 bases. The CDR3 consists of 18 residues. Germline lookup yields CDR1 MGHRA and CDR2 YSYEKL. The trim removed 1 base at V and 1 base at J, leaving 10 bases unmatched. Written as DNA, the CDR3 is TGCGCCAGCAGCCAAGCTTTCAGCGGGGCGGCTTCCTACAATGAGCAGTTCTTC. It is translated as CASSQAFSGAASYNEQFF.

This clonotype was picked up many times. The rearrangement uses TRBV10-3 and TRBJ2-5; 11 bases map to TRBD2. CDR1 and CDR2 (germline): ENHRY, SYGVKD. The CDR3 covers 14 residues. After removal of 10 bases from V and 2 bases from J, the junction contained 6 bases not matched to a gene. In nucleotides, the CDR3 is TGTGCCACCAGCCTAGCGGGGGGACAAGAGACCCAGTACTTC. Its translation: CATSLAGGQETQYF.

This clonotype was observed a handful of times. The J gene is TRBJ2-7, the V gene TRBV4-2, with D possibly TRBD2 on 6 matching bases. Deletions cut 4 bases from V and 5 bases from J, with 12 bases between. CDR1 and CDR2 from the germline V gene are LGHNA and YNFKEQ. CDR3 length: 13 amino acids. CDR3 sequence: CASSREGGNEQYF. The CDR3 DNA follows: TGTGCCAGCAGCCGAGAGGGAGGAAACGAGCAGTACTTC.

As to this clonotype: A junction end diverges from the germline sequence, so it may reflect a read error. The chain carries TRBV10-3 and TRBJ2-1, with D perhaps TRBD1 (5 bases). The V gene's germline CDR1 is ENHRY and CDR2 SYGVKD. The CDR3 totals 16 residues. The CDR3 coding sequence is TGTGCCATCGGTGAAGGGGTGGGTTACTCCTACAATGAGCAGTTCTTC. Its translation is CAIGEGVGYSYNEQFF.

In its sample, this clonotype was seen a few times. V usage is TRBV28 and J usage is TRBJ2-7; TRBD1 matches 11 bases. Per germline, CDR1 MDHEN and CDR2 SYDVKM. V was pared by 5 bases and J by 3 bases, with 3 bases of the junction left unmatched. CDR3 length equals 14 residues. The CDR3 sequence is CASSIGTGGYEQYF. Written as DNA, the CDR3 is TGTGCCAGCAGTATCGGGACAGGGGGCTACGAGCAGTACTTC.

The rearrangement uses TRBV6-1 and TRBJ2-4; D gene uncertain. The CDR3 length is 15 residues. V dropped 3 bases and J dropped 2 bases, with 11 bases sitting between them. Germline V gene lookup returns CDR1 MNHNS and CDR2 SASEGT. The CDR3 coding sequence is TGTGCCAGCAGTGAGTTAGGGCTACCCAAAAACATTCAGTACTTC. It codes for CASSELGLPKNIQYF.